This T cell receptor beta chain is from a study of monozygotic twins with inflammatory bowel disease. The CDR3 covers 15 residues. Germline values: CDR1 SGHVS, CDR2 FNYEAQ. TCRdb re-called the 5' RACE reads, yielding one record per CDR3 amino acid sequence without DNA. The sample table includes over 150,000 distinct CDR3 sequences. The sample comprised blood. This TCR came from a human donor with ulcerative colitis or Crohn's disease, or a healthy co-twin of an affected twin (not recorded which). The V gene is TRBV7-6, the J gene TRBJ1-2; TCRdb lists TRBD1, though no DNA is available to test this call. This chain's CDR3 is CASSPRQGLGYGYTF.